This T cell receptor beta chain stems from a study of response to subunit inactivated influenza vaccine. The study, taken as a whole, reports: Researchers suggested that each seasonal influenza vaccination recruits few new T cells.

MiXCR, applied by TCRdb to the RT-PCR reads, yields one record per CDR3 protein. The sample carries 500,000 or so distinct CDR3 sequences, approximately 11% recorded once. From germline, CDR1 is LNHDA and CDR2 SQIVND (reference sequence). Trimming removed 5 bases from V and 1 base from J, with 8 bases in between. The CDR3 runs to 13 residues. This clonotype was recorded a few times. Its matching antigen is unknown. This sample comprised PBMCs from blood, obtained 45 days after vaccination. The TCR comes from a middle-aged man who received an inactivated influenza vaccine. The chain couples TRBV19 to TRBJ1-2; weak D call: TRBD1 (5 bases). CDR3 sequence reads: CASSDSDNYGYTF. The CDR3 nucleotides are TGTGCCAGTAGTGACAGCGATAACTATGGCTACACCTTC. Full variable domain (rest looked up from reference TRBV19 and TRBJ1-2): DGGITQSPKYLFRKEGQNVTLSCEQNLNHDAMYWYRQDPGQGLRLIYYSQIVNDFQKGDIAEGYSVSREKKESFPLTVTSAQKNPTAFYLCASSDSDNYGYTFGSGTRLTVV.